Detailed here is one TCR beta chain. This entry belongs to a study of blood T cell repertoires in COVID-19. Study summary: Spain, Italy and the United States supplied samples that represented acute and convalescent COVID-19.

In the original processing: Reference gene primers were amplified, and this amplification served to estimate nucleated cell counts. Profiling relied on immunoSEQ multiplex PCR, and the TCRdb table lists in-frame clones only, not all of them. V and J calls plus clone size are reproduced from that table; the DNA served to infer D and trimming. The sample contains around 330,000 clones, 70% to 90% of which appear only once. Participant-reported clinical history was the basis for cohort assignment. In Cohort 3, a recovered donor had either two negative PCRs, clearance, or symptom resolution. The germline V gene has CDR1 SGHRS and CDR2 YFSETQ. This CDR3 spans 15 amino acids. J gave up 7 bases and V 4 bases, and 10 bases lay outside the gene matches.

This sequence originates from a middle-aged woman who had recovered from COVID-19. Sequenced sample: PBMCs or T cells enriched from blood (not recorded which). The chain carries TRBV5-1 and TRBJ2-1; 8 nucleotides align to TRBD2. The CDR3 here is CASSALAGTRNEQFF. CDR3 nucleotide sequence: TGCGCCAGCAGCGCCCTAGCGGGCACTAGAAATGAGCAGTTCTTC.